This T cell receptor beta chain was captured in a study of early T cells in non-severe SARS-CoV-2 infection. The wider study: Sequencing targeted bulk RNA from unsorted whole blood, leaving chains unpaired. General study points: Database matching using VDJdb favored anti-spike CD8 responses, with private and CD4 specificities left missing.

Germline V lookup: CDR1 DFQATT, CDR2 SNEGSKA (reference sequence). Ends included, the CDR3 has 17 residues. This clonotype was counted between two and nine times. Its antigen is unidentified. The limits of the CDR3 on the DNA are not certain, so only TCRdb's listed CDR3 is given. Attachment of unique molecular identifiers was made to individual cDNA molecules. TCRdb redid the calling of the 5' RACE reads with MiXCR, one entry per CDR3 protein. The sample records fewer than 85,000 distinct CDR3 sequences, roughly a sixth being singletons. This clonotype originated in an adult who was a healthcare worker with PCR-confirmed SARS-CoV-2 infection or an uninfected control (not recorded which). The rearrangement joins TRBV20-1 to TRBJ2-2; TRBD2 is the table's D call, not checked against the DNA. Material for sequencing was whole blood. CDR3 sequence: CSARDGEATNTGELFFF.